This passage covers 24 T cell receptor beta chains from one sample sequenced in a study of radiation and T cells in renal cell carcinoma. The time point was: blood 4 weeks post-SBRT, at nephrectomy. Treatment indicated: 15 Gy SBRT to primary tumor, nephrectomy 4 weeks later. Sequencing was performed with immunoSEQ multiplex PCR; in TCRdb, only in-frame clones are kept and a portion is missing. The sample consists of approximately 86,000 clones, just under 85% of them appearing once. The source material was blood, sampled from a patient whose treatment included radiotherapy and nephrectomy. These receptors were taken from a man aged 45-60 years with renal cell carcinoma.

This chain uses TRBV4-2 with TRBJ1-6; D gene uncertain. The germline V gene has CDR1 LGHNA and CDR2 YNFKEQ. The CDR3 is made up of 14 amino acids. V lost 1 base, J lost 5 bases, and 6 bases lay in between. In nucleotides, the CDR3 is TGTGCCAGCAGCCAAGTGCAGAATAATTCACCCCTCCACTTT. It codes for CASSQVQNNSPLHF.

In its sample, this clone was seen a few times. The V gene is TRBV6-5, the J gene TRBJ1-1; 8 bases are a match to TRBD1. Germline assignment: CDR1 MNHEY and CDR2 SVGAGI. The CDR3 has 15 amino acids. V lost 6 bases to trimming and J lost 4 bases; unmatched junction nucleotides: 10. DNA for the CDR3: TGTGCCAGCAGCCAACTCCAGGGGGCGTTCACTGAAGCTTTCTTT. Translation: CASSQLQGAFTEAFF.

The genes are TRBV5-4 and TRBJ2-5; 7 bases fit TRBD2. The V gene's germline CDR1 is SGHNT and CDR2 YYREEE (reference sequence). There are 16 residues in the CDR3. V lost 4 bases, J lost 4 bases, and 13 bases stayed unmatched. The CDR3 region is CASSATFGGSGETQYF. The CDR3 DNA is TGTGCCAGCAGCGCAACTTTCGGGGGGTCGGGAGAGACCCAGTACTTC.

The chain uses TRBV19 and TRBJ1-6; 7 positions agree with TRBD1. The germline gives CDR1 LNHDA, CDR2 SQIVND (reference sequence). This CDR3 has 15 amino acids. Germline trimming cut 3 bases from V and 7 bases from J; bases unmatched to any gene: 6. The CDR3 DNA sequence: TGTGCCAGTAGTATTTCGTCAGGGGGGAATTCACCCCTCCACTTT. Its protein is CASSISSGGNSPLHF. The full variable domain, completed using reference TRBV19 and TRBJ1-6, is DGGITQSPKYLFRKEGQNVTLSCEQNLNHDAMYWYRQDPGQGLRLIYYSQIVNDFQKGDIAEGYSVSREKKESFPLTVTSAQKNPTAFYLCASSISSGGNSPLHFGNGTRLTVT.

This clone was counted between two and nine times. The gene calls are TRBV4-1 and TRBJ1-6; TRBD1 agrees at 7 bases. The CDR3 has 15 amino acids. Germline lookup yields CDR1 MGHRA and CDR2 YSYEKL. V lost 1 base to trimming and J lost 10 bases; unmatched junction nucleotides: 7. The CDR3 protein is CASSQAMTGRSPLHF. CDR3 bases: TGCGCCAGCAGCCAAGCGATGACAGGGAGATCACCCCTCCACTTT.

V usage is TRBV19 and J usage is TRBJ2-3; the match to TRBD2 covers 7 bases. This CDR3 spans 14 amino acids. Trimming removed 6 bases from V and 4 bases from J; junction bases left unmatched: 7. CDR1 and CDR2 from the germline V gene are LNHDA and SQIVND (reference sequence). The CDR3 nucleotides read TGTGCCAGTAGAGTGGGAGGGCCTTCAGATACGCAGTATTTT. It translates to CASRVGGPSDTQYF.

This clone showed up just once. This sequence joins TRBV5-1 and TRBJ1-2, with no clear D. This CDR3 has 14 amino acids. The V end lost 1 base, the J end lost 4 bases, and 11 bases lay between the germline ends. Germline loops: CDR1 SGHRS, CDR2 YFSETQ. This CDR3 is CASSLSVRSYGYTF. DNA for the CDR3: TGCGCCAGCAGCTTGAGTGTGCGGAGCTATGGCTACACCTTC.

DNA for the CDR3: TGTGCCAGCAGTTCTTCAGTGGGACGGGAGACCCAGTACTTC. Its protein is CASSSSVGRETQYF. The chain joins TRBV6-5 to TRBJ2-5, with D perhaps TRBD1 or TRBD2 (5 bases each). This CDR3 is built from 14 residues. Germline V gene data show CDR1 as MNHEY and CDR2 as SVGAGI. The V end lost 4 bases, the J end lost 5 bases, and 14 bases lay between the germline ends.

The chain recombines TRBV30 with TRBJ1-1; D gene uncertain. CDR3 size: 14 residues. Looked up from germline, CDR1 is GTSNPN and CDR2 is SVGIG (reference sequence). The V gene lost 4 bases and the J gene lost 1 base, with 13 bases spanning the gap. CDR3 DNA: TGTGCCTGGAACAATATGGCACCGAACACTGAAGCTTTCTTT. Translated, it gives CAWNNMAPNTEAFF.

The chain is built from TRBV28 and TRBJ1-5; weak D call: TRBD1 (6 bases). The V end was cut by 5 bases, the J end by 5 bases, with 10 bases between. The CDR3 runs to 13 residues. In germline, CDR1 is MDHEN, CDR2 SYDVKM. CDR3 bases: TGTGCCAGCAGTCCCCCAGGGGATCAGCCCCAGCATTTT. It is translated as CASSPPGDQPQHF.

The V gene is TRBV6-1, the J gene TRBJ2-3; maybe TRBD1 (5 bases). Trimming stripped 7 bases from V and 4 bases from J, with 9 bases between. CDR1 MNHNS and CDR2 SASEGT come from the germline V gene. The CDR3 has 12 residues. Here the CDR3 DNA reads TGTGCCAGCATTTTACAGGCAGATACGCAGTATTTT. Translation: CASILQADTQYF.

V usage is TRBV5-8 and J usage is TRBJ2-1, with unresolved D. Germline V CDR1 and CDR2: SGHTS, YDEGEE. This CDR3 contains 14 residues. V dropped 2 bases and J dropped 8 bases, with 14 bases sitting between them. In DNA, the CDR3 is TGTGCCAGCAGCTTTCCACCAACCTTGGATGAGCAGTTCTTC. Translation: CASSFPPTLDEQFF. Drawing the rest from reference TRBV5-8 and TRBJ2-1, the complete variable domain is EAGVTQSPTHLIKTRGQQATLRCSPISGHTSVYWYQQALGLGLQFLLWYDEGEERNRGNFPPRFSGRQFPNYSSELNVNALELEDSALYLCASSFPPTLDEQFFGPGTRLTVL.

The V call is TRBV5-4, the J call TRBJ1-3, with D unresolved. This CDR3 has 14 residues. Germline CDR1 reads SGHNT; CDR2 reads YYREEE (reference sequence). Trimming took off 2 bases at V and 0 bases at J, with 6 bases between the two ends. CDR3 coding DNA: TGTGCCAGCAGCTTTCCAAACTCTGGAAACACCATATATTTT. Translation: CASSFPNSGNTIYF.

This sequence joins TRBV15 and TRBJ2-3, with D unresolved. The CDR3 totals 17 residues. Germline assignment: CDR1 LNHNV and CDR2 YYDKDF (reference sequence). V lost 0 bases to trimming and J lost 1 base, with 14 bases between them. This CDR3 reads CATSRDRARFRTDTQYF. The DNA of the CDR3 is TGTGCCACCAGCAGAGATCGGGCTAGGTTCCGCACAGATACGCAGTATTTT.

V gene TRBV28 combines with J gene TRBJ2-3; TRBD1 matches at 9 bases. Germline loops: CDR1 MDHEN, CDR2 SYDVKM. V dropped 6 bases and J dropped 3; count of bases not matched to a gene: 1. The CDR3 has 13 amino acids. Here the CDR3 reads CASRGTGTDTQYF. CDR3 bases: TGTGCCAGCAGGGGGACAGGGACAGATACGCAGTATTTT.

This CDR3 is CASSIYPGLANNEQFF. For the CDR3, the DNA is TGTGCCAGTAGTATTTATCCGGGACTAGCTAACAATGAGCAGTTCTTC. J is TRBJ2-1 and V is TRBV19; 9 positions match TRBD2. The CDR3 is 16 residues long. CDR1 and CDR2 (germline): LNHDA, SQIVND (reference sequence). After removal of 3 bases from V and 5 bases from J, the junction contained 8 bases not matched to a gene.

The chain links TRBV9 to TRBJ2-1, with 14 nucleotides matching TRBD2. This CDR3 comprises 17 residues. CDR1 and CDR2 (germline): SGDLS, YYNGEE. Trimming took 4 bases from V and 9 from J; bases not matched to a gene: 12. The CDR3 coding sequence is TGTGCCAGCAGCCCCCTAGGGGGGACTAGCGGGAGAAGTGAGCAGTTCTTC. Its translation is CASSPLGGTSGRSEQFF.

The rearrangement links TRBV5-1 to TRBJ2-3; 12 bases line up with TRBD2. The germline V gene has CDR1 SGHRS and CDR2 YFSETQ. J was trimmed by 0 bases and V by 0 bases; bases with no gene match: 8. This CDR3 spans 19 amino acids. CDR3 sequence: CASSLDAKGLAGSTDTQYF. CDR3 nucleotides: TGCGCCAGCAGCTTGGACGCTAAGGGACTAGCGGGTAGCACAGATACGCAGTATTTT.

V is TRBV28 and J is TRBJ2-7; 10 bases map to TRBD1. CDR3 length equals 15 residues. The V gene end was trimmed by 3 bases and the J gene end by 3 bases; junction bases not matched to a gene: 5. Germline V gene sequence: CDR1 MDHEN, CDR2 SYDVKM. The CDR3 nucleotides are TGTGCCAGCAGTTTCGTTGGGACAGGGGACTACGAGCAGTACTTC. Translation gives CASSFVGTGDYEQYF.

This clone was detected only once. V gene TRBV25-1 combines with J gene TRBJ1-1, with D maybe TRBD1 (6 bases). Germline CDR1 MGHDK, CDR2 SYGVNS. The CDR3 has 12 amino acids. Trimming took 4 bases from V and 11 from J, leaving 14 bases between them. CDR3 residues: CASSGPGARAFF. The CDR3 region has the DNA TGTGCCAGCAGTGGACCAGGGGCGCGGGCTTTCTTT. The variable domain in full, with the rest retrieved from reference TRBV25-1 and TRBJ1-1, is EADIYQTPRYLVIGTGKKITLECSQTMGHDKMYWYQQDPGMELHLIHYSYGVNSTEKGDLSSESTVSRIRTEHFPLTLESARPSHTSQYLCASSGPGARAFFGQGTRLTVV.

The CDR3 DNA follows: TGCGCCAGCAGCTCAGACATGAACACTGAAGCTTTCTTT. This gives the protein CASSSDMNTEAFF. V is TRBV5-1 and J is TRBJ1-1; D gene unclear. The CDR3 loop spans 13 amino acids. Germline V CDR1 and CDR2: SGHRS, YFSETQ. The V gene lost 3 bases and the J gene lost 0 bases, with 6 bases spanning the gap. The whole variable domain, filled in from reference TRBV5-1 and TRBJ1-1, reads KAGVTQTPRYLIKTRGQQVTLSCSPISGHRSVSWYQQTPGQGLQFLFEYFSETQRNKGNFPGRFSGRQFSNSRSEMNVSTLELGDSALYLCASSSDMNTEAFFGQGTRLTVV.

The genes are TRBV11-3 and TRBJ2-7; D is possibly TRBD1 (6 bases). This CDR3 comprises 14 residues. Trimming took 0 bases from V and 6 from J, leaving 12 bases between them. Per germline, CDR1 SGHNT and CDR2 YENEEA. The CDR3 nucleotides are TGTGCCAGCAGCTTAGATTCAGGGGTGCGCGAGCAGTACTTC. Translation: CASSLDSGVREQYF.

This chain links TRBV9 with TRBJ1-3, with D uncertain. Germline assignment: CDR1 SGDLS and CDR2 YYNGEE. V lost 3 bases and J 0 bases, leaving 13 bases between the germline ends. This CDR3 is built from 16 residues. DNA for the CDR3: TGTGCCAGCAGCGCCGGTTCCCGGAGCTCTGGAAACACCATATATTTT. Translated, it gives CASSAGSRSSGNTIYF.

V is TRBV7-9 and J is TRBJ1-4; no clear D gene. Germline values: CDR1 SEHNR, CDR2 FQNEAQ (reference sequence). V was pared by 2 bases and J by 8 bases, with 15 bases between. The CDR3 runs 15 residues. This chain's CDR3 is CASSLTEVVKEKLFF. In DNA, the CDR3 is TGTGCCAGCAGCTTAACCGAAGTAGTGAAGGAAAAACTGTTTTTT.